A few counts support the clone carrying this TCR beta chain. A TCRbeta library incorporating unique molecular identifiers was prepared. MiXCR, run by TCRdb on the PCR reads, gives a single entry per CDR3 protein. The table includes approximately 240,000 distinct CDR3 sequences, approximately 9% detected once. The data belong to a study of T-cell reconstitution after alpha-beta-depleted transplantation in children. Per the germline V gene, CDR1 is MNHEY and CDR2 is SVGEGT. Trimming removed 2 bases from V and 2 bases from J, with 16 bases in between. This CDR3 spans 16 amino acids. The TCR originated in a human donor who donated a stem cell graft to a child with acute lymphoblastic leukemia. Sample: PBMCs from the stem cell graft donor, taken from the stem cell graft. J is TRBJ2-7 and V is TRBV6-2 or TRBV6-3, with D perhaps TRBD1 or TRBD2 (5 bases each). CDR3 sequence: CASSYSSVGQPYEQYF. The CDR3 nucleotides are TGTGCCAGCAGTTACAGTAGCGTTGGACAACCCTACGAGCAGTACTTC.